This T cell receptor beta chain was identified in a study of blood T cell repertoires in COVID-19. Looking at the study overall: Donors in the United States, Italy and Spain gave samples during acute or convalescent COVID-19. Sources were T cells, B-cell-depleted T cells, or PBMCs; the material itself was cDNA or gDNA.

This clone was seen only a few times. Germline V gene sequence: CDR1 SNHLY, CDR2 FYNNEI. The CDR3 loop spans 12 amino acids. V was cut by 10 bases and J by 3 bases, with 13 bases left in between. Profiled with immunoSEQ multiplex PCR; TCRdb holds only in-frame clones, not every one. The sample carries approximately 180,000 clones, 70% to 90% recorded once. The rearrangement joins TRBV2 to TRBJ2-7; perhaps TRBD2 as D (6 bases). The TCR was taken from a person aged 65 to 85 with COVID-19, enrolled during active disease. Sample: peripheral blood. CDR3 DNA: TGTGCCACCTCTAGGGGACTCTACGAGCAGTACTTC. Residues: CATSRGLYEQYF. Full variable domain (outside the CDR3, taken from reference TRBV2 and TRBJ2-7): EPEVTQTPSHQVTQMGQEVILRCVPISNHLYFYWYRQILGQKVEFLVSFYNNEISEKSEIFDDQFSVERPDGSNFTLKIRSTKLEDSAMYFCATSRGLYEQYFGPGTRLTVT.